Each of the 8 T cell receptor beta chains below was sequenced from the same sample in a study of T cell repertoires in cytomegalovirus infection. These receptors' antigens are unknown. TCRdb itself ran the reads through MiXCR, one entry per CDR3 protein. Of over 100,000 distinct CDR3 sequences in the sample, around a tenth were seen once. The sequencing input was PBMCs, sequenced either directly or after in vitro stimulation (not recorded which). These receptors were collected from a human donor in good health (CMV status not recorded). Some clones in this sample may be carry-over from other donors' samples.

This clonotype was seen a few times. This rearrangement joins TRBV10-3 to TRBJ2-3; D is perhaps TRBD2 (6 bases). V dropped 3 bases and J dropped 6 bases, with 13 bases sitting between them. Germline assignment: CDR1 ENHRY and CDR2 SYGVKD. The CDR3 has 14 residues. CDR3 sequence reads: CAISDSRRADTQYF. Written as DNA, the CDR3 is TGTGCCATCAGTGATAGCAGGAGGGCGGATACGCAGTATTTT.

The CDR3 DNA sequence: TGTGCCAGTAGTAGAAATGGACAAAGCAATCAGCCCCAGCATTTT. Amino acid sequence: CASSRNGQSNQPQHF. The chain has TRBV19 and TRBJ1-5, with D possibly matching TRBD1 (5 bases). This CDR3 is built from 15 residues. V was pared by 4 bases and J by 1 base, with 11 bases between. CDR1 and CDR2 (germline): LNHDA, SQIVND (reference sequence). Full variable domain (remainder filled in from reference TRBV19 and TRBJ1-5): DGGITQSPKYLFRKEGQNVTLSCEQNLNHDAMYWYRQDPGQGLRLIYYSQIVNDFQKGDIAEGYSVSREKKESFPLTVTSAQKNPTAFYLCASSRNGQSNQPQHFGDGTRLSIL.

The table lists this clonotype with a few counts. The chain's CDR3 is CASSLDSNMNTEAFF. The CDR3 DNA follows: TGTGCCAGCAGCTTGGACAGCAACATGAACACTGAAGCTTTCTTT. The rearrangement links TRBV7-6 to TRBJ1-1; maybe TRBD1 (6 bases). CDR1 and CDR2 (germline): SGHVS, FNYEAQ. The CDR3 is 15 amino acids. The ends were cut back, 3 bases at V and 0 bases at J, with 11 bases in the middle.

This clonotype was detected only a few times. The rearrangement joins TRBV20-1 to TRBJ2-1, with D unresolved. The CDR3 loop spans 14 amino acids. Germline assignment: CDR1 DFQATT and CDR2 SNEGSKA (reference sequence). V lost 6 bases to trimming and J lost 4 bases, with 16 bases between them. The CDR3 DNA reads as TGCAGTGCCAAGCCCCCCCCACAATACAATGAGCAGTTCTTC. Translating gives CSAKPPPQYNEQFF.

V usage is TRBV28 and J usage is TRBJ2-2, with 7 bases fitting TRBD2. The trim removed 8 bases at V and 6 bases at J, leaving 12 bases unmatched. The CDR3 consists of 15 residues. Germline lookup yields CDR1 MDHEN and CDR2 SYDVKM. The DNA of the CDR3 is TGTGCCAGCTCCCTCTGGAGCGGGACCGCCGGGGAGCTGTTTTTT. Its translation is CASSLWSGTAGELFF. Filled out from reference TRBV28 and TRBJ2-2, the complete variable domain reads DVKVTQSSRYLVKRTGEKVFLECVQDMDHENMFWYRQDPGLGLRLIYFSYDVKMKEKGDIPEGYSVSREKKERFSLILESASTNQTSMYLCASSLWSGTAGELFFGEGSRLTVL.

The chain joins TRBV7-2 to TRBJ2-3; the D is unclear. CDR3 size: 12 residues. Trimming pared 5 bases from V and 8 bases from J, leaving 11 bases between. Germline values: CDR1 SGHTA, CDR2 FQGNSA. CDR3 sequence: CASSPDGGTQYF. The CDR3 nucleotides read TGTGCCAGCAGCCCAGACGGTGGTACGCAGTATTTT.

The chain joins TRBV19 to TRBJ2-2, with D maybe TRBD1 (6 bases). V lost 5 bases and J lost 1, with 11 bases in between. Germline CDR1 is LNHDA and CDR2 is SQIVND (reference sequence). This CDR3 is 15 amino acids long. The CDR3 DNA follows: TGTGCCAGTAGTTTCGACAGGAGGAACACCGGGGAGCTGTTTTTT. It is translated as CASSFDRRNTGELFF. The whole variable domain, filled in from reference TRBV19 and TRBJ2-2, reads DGGITQSPKYLFRKEGQNVTLSCEQNLNHDAMYWYRQDPGQGLRLIYYSQIVNDFQKGDIAEGYSVSREKKESFPLTVTSAQKNPTAFYLCASSFDRRNTGELFFGEGSRLTVL.

This clonotype occurred many times. The genes are TRBV4-3 and TRBJ1-6; 8 nucleotides line up with TRBD1. The CDR3 has 18 residues. The ends lost 1 base at V and 6 bases at J; junction bases unmatched: 11. The germline CDR1 and CDR2 sequences are LGHNA and YSLEER. CDR3 in amino acids: CASSQGEGQGHGNSPLHF. The CDR3 nucleotides are TGCGCCAGCAGCCAAGGCGAAGGACAGGGACATGGTAATTCACCCCTCCACTTT.